The 26 T cell receptor beta chains given below trace back to one sample, sequenced in a study of cytomegalovirus exposure and HLA in healthy donors. PCR employed 60 Vbeta and 13 Jbeta primers. Libraries were prepared by immunoSEQ multiplex PCR; TCRdb keeps only in-frame clonotypes and omits some of them. This sample has approximately 200,000 clones, with 70% to 80% found just once. The sequencing input was PBMCs. The source of these receptors is a girl aged 10-17 years in good health and CMV-seropositive.

The chain recombines TRBV4-3 with TRBJ1-5, with 10 bases matching TRBD1. The CDR3 is made up of 15 amino acids. Germline V gene data show CDR1 as LGHNA and CDR2 as YSLEER. The junction had 5 bases not matched to a gene; V was cut back by 3 bases and J by 6 bases. The CDR3 sequence: CASSQGQGIGQPQHF. The CDR3 coding sequence is TGCGCCAGCAGCCAGGGACAGGGGATCGGTCAGCCCCAGCATTTT.

The sample holds a few counts of this clone. The rearrangement uses TRBV14 and TRBJ2-3; TRBD2 might be the D (5 bases). The CDR3 sequence is 14 residues long. Germline V gene lookup returns CDR1 SGHDN and CDR2 FVKESK. Trimming took 3 bases from V and 7 from J, leaving 14 bases between them. The DNA for the CDR3 is TGTGCCAGCAGCCAGACTCGACTAATATATACGCAGTATTTT. Translated, it gives CASSQTRLIYTQYF.

The V call is TRBV29-1, the J call TRBJ2-7; TRBD1 might be the D (5 bases). Germline values: CDR1 SQVTM, CDR2 ANQGSEA. Trimming left V 4 bases short and J 0 bases short, with 13 bases between. This CDR3 region has 14 residues. CDR3 sequence: CSVAVDRDSYEQYF. For the CDR3, the DNA is TGCAGCGTTGCAGTAGACAGAGACTCCTACGAGCAGTACTTC.

V and J are TRBV18 and TRBJ1-1; D remains ambiguous. Trimming removed 5 bases at V and 4 bases at J, with 17 bases between. Germline V gene lookup returns CDR1 KGHSH and CDR2 LQKENI. The CDR3 contains 15 residues. The CDR3 nucleotides read TGTGCCAGCTCAGCAGGAGGGCAGGAAGGCACTGAAGCTTTCTTT. Protein sequence: CASSAGGQEGTEAFF. Full variable domain (rest looked up from reference TRBV18 and TRBJ1-1): NAGVMQNPRHLVRRRGQEARLRCSPMKGHSHVYWYRQLPEEGLKFMVYLQKENIIDESGMPKERFSAEFPKEGPSILRIQQVVRGDSAAYFCASSAGGQEGTEAFFGQGTRLTVV.

This chain connects TRBV7-2 to TRBJ2-7, with a weak D call TRBD2 (5 bases). Looked up from germline, CDR1 is SGHTA and CDR2 is FQGNSA. There are 14 residues in the CDR3. The V and J ends lost 5 bases and 2 bases respectively, with 13 bases between them. The CDR3 DNA reads as TGTGCCAGCAGCCCTAGCCCCTTTACCTACGAGCAGTACTTC. Translation gives CASSPSPFTYEQYF.

The genes are TRBV14 and TRBJ1-2; possibly TRBD1 for D (5 bases). The germline V gene encodes CDR1 SGHDN and CDR2 FVKESK. This CDR3 contains 13 residues. Between the trimmed V and J ends, which lost 6 bases and 7 bases, there was a span of 15 bases. CDR3 in amino acids: CASSLDSDSGYTF. As DNA, the CDR3 is TGTGCCAGCAGTCTTGACAGTGACAGTGGCTACACCTTC.

The rearrangement joins TRBV18 to TRBJ2-5, with a tentative D call TRBD1 (5 bases). CDR3 size: 13 residues. The V and J ends lost 5 bases and 2 bases respectively, with 9 bases between them. Looked up from germline, CDR1 is KGHSH and CDR2 is LQKENI. Written as DNA, the CDR3 is TGTGCCAGCTCAATGGGGCAGCAAGAGACCCAGTACTTC. It translates to CASSMGQQETQYF. Complete variable domain (other parts from reference TRBV18 and TRBJ2-5): NAGVMQNPRHLVRRRGQEARLRCSPMKGHSHVYWYRQLPEEGLKFMVYLQKENIIDESGMPKERFSAEFPKEGPSILRIQQVVRGDSAAYFCASSMGQQETQYFGPGTRLLVL.

In its sample, this clone was seen a few times. The chain has TRBV21-1 and TRBJ1-5; whether TRBD1, the table's D call, matches the DNA was not checked. TRBV21-1 corresponds to a pseudogene. There are 14 residues in the CDR3. The CDR3 here is CASSRTQSNQPQHF. CDR3 sequence (DNA): TGTGCCAGCAGTCGGACACAAAGCAATCAGCCCCAGCATTTT.

The chain carries TRBV19 and TRBJ2-1; TRBD1 might be the D (5 bases). V gave up 3 bases and J gave up 6 bases, with 12 bases separating them. This CDR3 is 14 amino acids long. Germline CDR1 reads LNHDA; CDR2 reads SQIVND (reference sequence). DNA for the CDR3: TGTGCCAGTAGTATTAGATCCCAGGGCAATGAGCAGTTCTTC. As protein: CASSIRSQGNEQFF. The full variable domain, completed using reference TRBV19 and TRBJ2-1, is DGGITQSPKYLFRKEGQNVTLSCEQNLNHDAMYWYRQDPGQGLRLIYYSQIVNDFQKGDIAEGYSVSREKKESFPLTVTSAQKNPTAFYLCASSIRSQGNEQFFGPGTRLTVL.

This chain links TRBV6-1 with TRBJ2-3; 8 bases map to TRBD2. CDR1 and CDR2 from the germline V gene are MNHNS and SASEGT. The CDR3 loop spans 16 amino acids. V was clipped by 1 base and J by 1 base; unmatched bases: 4. CDR3 protein: CASSEVRGVGTDTQYF. CDR3 sequence (DNA): TGTGCCAGCAGTGAAGTGCGGGGGGTTGGCACAGATACGCAGTATTTT.

V usage is TRBV25-1 and J usage is TRBJ2-2; 7 bases line up with TRBD2. V lost 2 bases and J lost 3; bases outside the gene matches: 3. CDR1 and CDR2 from the germline V gene are MGHDK and SYGVNS. The CDR3 runs to 15 residues. This CDR3 is CASSEVAGYTGELFF. The CDR3 region has the DNA TGTGCCAGCAGTGAAGTAGCGGGTTACACCGGGGAGCTGTTTTTT. The full variable domain, with the rest looked up from reference TRBV25-1 and TRBJ2-2, is EADIYQTPRYLVIGTGKKITLECSQTMGHDKMYWYQQDPGMELHLIHYSYGVNSTEKGDLSSESTVSRIRTEHFPLTLESARPSHTSQYLCASSEVAGYTGELFFGEGSRLTVL.

V is TRBV18 and J is TRBJ1-6, with a tentative D call TRBD1 (5 bases). V lost 3 bases and J lost 10, with 16 bases in between. Germline-derived CDR1 and CDR2 are KGHSH and LQKENI. The CDR3 has 15 amino acids. The chain's CDR3 is CASSPLTWGDSPLHF. CDR3 bases: TGTGCCAGCTCACCCCTGACATGGGGGGACTCACCCCTCCACTTT.

In its sample, this clone was seen once. The rearrangement links TRBV6-1 to TRBJ1-3; TRBD1 agrees at 11 bases. V trimming: 3 bases; J trimming: 0 bases; junction bases outside the gene matches: 1. Looked up from germline, CDR1 is MNHNS and CDR2 is SASEGT. The CDR3 has 16 residues. In DNA, the CDR3 is TGTGCCAGCAGTGACGGGACAGGGGGCTCTGGAAACACCATATATTTT. Protein sequence: CASSDGTGGSGNTIYF.

The rearrangement uses TRBV19 and TRBJ1-2; D is unclear. The CDR3 covers 16 residues. V was shortened by 1 base and J by 0 bases, with 12 bases between the two germline ends. CDR1 and CDR2 (germline): LNHDA, SQIVND (reference sequence). As DNA, the CDR3 is TGTGCCAGTAGTATAGGCCTCCGGGTTTCTAACTATGGCTACACCTTC. Protein sequence: CASSIGLRVSNYGYTF.

The genes are TRBV2 and TRBJ2-5, with TRBD2 identical over 8 bases. Germline V gene sequence: CDR1 SNHLY, CDR2 FYNNEI. The CDR3 runs 14 residues. J lost 4 bases, V lost 6 bases, and 7 bases had no gene match. CDR3 in amino acids: CASRAGLAGETQYF. As DNA, the CDR3 is TGTGCCAGCAGGGCTGGACTAGCAGGAGAGACCCAGTACTTC.

The chain joins TRBV6-5 to TRBJ1-4; the D gene is possibly TRBD1 (6 bases). Between the trimmed V and J ends, which lost 5 bases and 8 bases, there was a span of 6 bases. The CDR3 sequence is 11 residues long. Per germline, CDR1 MNHEY and CDR2 SVGAGI. CDR3 nucleotides: TGTGCCAGCAGTGACAGGGAAAAACTGTTTTTT. Residues: CASSDREKLFF.

Remarks on this clone: The conserved closing phenylalanine or tryptophan is absent in this CDR3, likely reflecting a read error. The chain recombines TRBV9 with TRBJ2-7, with TRBD2 matching over 7 bases. CDR3 length equals 14 residues. V shed 0 bases and J 2 bases; nucleotides not matched to a gene: 2. Looked up from germline, CDR1 is SGDLS and CDR2 is YYNGEE. For the CDR3, the DNA is TGTGCCAGCAGCGTAGGGGGGGGAACCTACGAGCAGTACCTC. This translates into CASSVGGGTYEQYL.

This chain links TRBV5-1 with TRBJ1-1, with 7 positions matching TRBD1. Germline loops: CDR1 SGHRS, CDR2 YFSETQ. V gave up 0 bases and J gave up 4 bases; unmatched junction bases: 3. The CDR3 covers 14 residues. The CDR3 sequence is CASSLGQGITEAFF. In DNA, the CDR3 is TGCGCCAGCAGCTTGGGACAGGGCATCACTGAAGCTTTCTTT. Full variable domain (outside the CDR3, taken from reference TRBV5-1 and TRBJ1-1): KAGVTQTPRYLIKTRGQQVTLSCSPISGHRSVSWYQQTPGQGLQFLFEYFSETQRNKGNFPGRFSGRQFSNSRSEMNVSTLELGDSALYLCASSLGQGITEAFFGQGTRLTVV.

The gene calls are TRBV7-9 and TRBJ1-5; no definite D call. Trimming left V 5 bases short and J 7 bases short, with 9 bases between. The length of the CDR3 is 12 residues. Germline loops: CDR1 SEHNR, CDR2 FQNEAQ (reference sequence). The CDR3 DNA is TGTGCCAGCAGCGTAGGAAGCCAGCCCCAGCATTTT. This encodes CASSVGSQPQHF.

This clone has a handful of counts. V usage is TRBV30 and J usage is TRBJ1-1; 7 bases line up with TRBD1. The germline V gene encodes CDR1 GTSNPN and CDR2 SVGIG (reference sequence). V gave up 3 bases and J gave up 1 base; unmatched junction bases: 5. The CDR3 consists of 14 residues. The DNA for the CDR3 is TGTGCCTGGAGAGGTGACAGGGAGAACACTGAAGCTTTCTTT. It yields the protein CAWRGDRENTEAFF.

This chain connects TRBV11-2 to TRBJ2-3, with a weak D call TRBD2 (6 bases). Between the trimmed V and J ends, which lost 1 base and 0 bases, there was a span of 14 bases. There are 17 residues in the CDR3. Per the germline V gene, CDR1 is SGHAT and CDR2 is FQNNGV. CDR3 protein: CASSLGGVGFSTDTQYF. CDR3 in DNA: TGTGCCAGCAGCTTAGGGGGGGTCGGGTTTAGCACAGATACGCAGTATTTT.

The chain carries TRBV7-2 and TRBJ1-4; D perhaps matches TRBD1 (5 bases). The CDR3 runs 15 residues. Germline values: CDR1 SGHTA, CDR2 FQGNSA. Deletions cut 5 bases from V and 7 bases from J, with 17 bases between. The CDR3 sequence is CASSPEGLGGEKLFF. In nucleotides, the CDR3 is TGTGCCAGCAGCCCAGAAGGGTTGGGGGGTGAAAAACTGTTTTTT.

The rearrangement links TRBV5-1 to TRBJ2-7; TRBD2 agrees at 8 bases. Germline V gives CDR1 SGHRS, CDR2 YFSETQ. The CDR3 loop spans 16 amino acids. The V and J ends lost 1 base and 3 bases, in that order; junction bases with no gene match: 9. The CDR3 DNA follows: TGCGCCAGCAGCTTGTCTACCGGGGGGGCCAGCTACGAGCAGTACTTC. Translation gives CASSLSTGGASYEQYF.

The chain uses TRBV2 and TRBJ1-5; 7 positions agree with TRBD1. The CDR3 totals 14 residues. V lost 4 bases to trimming and J lost 2 bases; unmatched junction nucleotides: 2. The germline V gene encodes CDR1 SNHLY and CDR2 FYNNEI. The CDR3 region is CASSGTGRNQPQHF. As DNA, the CDR3 is TGTGCCAGCAGTGGGACAGGACGCAATCAGCCCCAGCATTTT.

V and J are TRBV7-6 and TRBJ1-4; no reliable D call. Germline lookup yields CDR1 SGHVS and CDR2 FNYEAQ. Deletions cut 1 base from V and 7 bases from J, with 7 bases between. CDR3 length: 13 amino acids. CDR3 DNA sequence: TGTGCCAGCAGCTTAGTGTCGCGTGAAAAACTGTTTTTT. Its protein is CASSLVSREKLFF.

The CDR3 DNA reads TGTGCCAGCAGCCCACCCTCAGGGCGGACCACAGATACGCAGTATTTT. This gives the protein CASSPPSGRTTDTQYF. The gene calls are TRBV13 and TRBJ2-3; D perhaps matches TRBD1 (5 bases). V lost 5 bases and J lost 2, with 17 bases in between. The CDR3 contains 16 residues. From germline, CDR1 is PRHDT and CDR2 FYEKMQ (reference sequence). Full variable domain (missing parts from reference TRBV13 and TRBJ2-3): AAGVIQSPRHLIKEKRETATLKCYPIPRHDTVYWYQQGPGQDPQFLISFYEKMQSDKGSIPDRFSAQQFSDYHSELNMSSLELGDSALYFCASSPPSGRTTDTQYFGPGTRLTVL.